These 32 T cell receptor beta chains originate from one sample sequenced in a study of blood T cell repertoires in COVID-19. Method: immunoSEQ multiplex PCR; TCRdb's copy keeps in-frame clones and lacks some. The data contain 650,000 to 800,000 clones, 85% to 90% of them singletons. Source material: peripheral blood. Receptors were obtained from a woman under 30 with acute or convalescent COVID-19.

This clone has a single count. The chain links TRBV13 to TRBJ2-7; D might be TRBD1 (5 bases). The CDR3 covers 13 residues. Trimming removed 7 bases at V and 3 bases at J, with 13 bases between. CDR1 and CDR2 (germline): PRHDT, FYEKMQ (reference sequence). The CDR3 DNA follows: TGTGCCAGCACGGCAGGGCCGTACTACGAGCAGTACTTC. Translated: CASTAGPYYEQYF.

The J gene is TRBJ1-2, the V gene TRBV7-2; TRBD1 agrees at 7 bases. CDR1 and CDR2 from the germline V gene are SGHTA and FQGNSA. V lost 4 bases to trimming and J lost 5 bases; unmatched junction nucleotides: 10. The CDR3 runs 15 residues. This chain's CDR3 is CASSSRTGTAYGYTF. For the CDR3, the DNA is TGTGCCAGCAGCTCCCGAACCGGGACAGCTTATGGCTACACCTTC.

The chain has TRBV7-9 and TRBJ2-3; TRBD2 aligns across 7 bases. CDR3 length: 15 residues. Germline V lookup: CDR1 SEHNR, CDR2 FQNEAQ (reference sequence). The ends lost 5 bases at V and 5 bases at J; junction bases unmatched: 10. CDR3 region: CASSHTSGAGDTQYF. DNA for the CDR3: TGTGCCAGCAGCCATACGAGCGGGGCAGGAGATACGCAGTATTTT.

This clone was detected only once. The gene calls are TRBV29-1 and TRBJ1-3, with D tentatively TRBD1 (6 bases). The V and J ends lost 7 bases and 4 bases respectively, with 14 bases between them. Germline values: CDR1 SQVTM, CDR2 ANQGSEA. The CDR3 spans 13 residues. Here the CDR3 DNA reads TGCAGCGCCGCCGGGACAATCGGAAACACCATATATTTT. Its protein product is CSAAGTIGNTIYF.

The CDR3 is CASSAPGGFGYGYTF. For the CDR3, the DNA is TGTGCCAGTAGTGCCCCAGGGGGTTTTGGCTATGGCTACACCTTC. This chain connects TRBV19 to TRBJ1-2; 7 bases map to TRBD1. This CDR3 contains 15 residues. Germline CDR1 is LNHDA and CDR2 is SQIVND (reference sequence). Losses at the gene ends were 5 bases for V and 4 bases for J; bases not matched to a gene: 10.

The rearrangement links TRBV10-2 to TRBJ2-7, with 10 positions matching TRBD2. V shed 6 bases and J 8 bases; nucleotides not matched to a gene: 13. Germline CDR1 reads WSHSY; CDR2 reads SAAADI. The CDR3 length is 15 residues. The CDR3 DNA is TGCGCCAGCAGACACGGGACTAGCGCTGGAGTCAAGCAGTACTTC. Amino acid sequence: CASRHGTSAGVKQYF.

The chain is built from TRBV5-6 and TRBJ1-1; no firm D call. With 4 bases removed from V and 0 bases from J, the gap between germline ends came to 13 bases. This CDR3 has 15 residues. In germline, CDR1 is SGHDT, CDR2 YYEEEE. Written as DNA, the CDR3 is TGTGCCAGCAGCGGGCCAGAAAATTTGAACACTGAAGCTTTCTTT. Encoded protein: CASSGPENLNTEAFF.

V gene TRBV5-6 combines with J gene TRBJ2-7; tentative D call: TRBD1 (5 bases). CDR3 length: 14 amino acids. Germline V gene data show CDR1 as SGHDT and CDR2 as YYEEEE. V lost 0 bases and J lost 4, with 11 bases in between. This chain's CDR3 is CASSLGATVYEQYF. The CDR3 DNA reads as TGTGCCAGCAGCTTGGGCGCGACAGTGTACGAGCAGTACTTC.

The rearrangement joins TRBV21-1 to TRBJ2-7; the table assigns TRBD1, which was not confirmed against the DNA. TRBV21-1 is reported as a pseudogene. This CDR3 region has 14 residues. The CDR3 DNA sequence: TGTGCCAGCAGCAGCGACAGGCCATACTACGAGCAGTACTTC. Translation: CASSSDRPYYEQYF.

V usage is TRBV6-5 and J usage is TRBJ1-6; tentatively, D is TRBD1 (6 bases). Trimming removed 6 bases from V and 10 bases from J, with 16 bases in between. The CDR3 consists of 14 residues. Germline CDR1 and CDR2: MNHEY and SVGAGI. DNA for the CDR3: TGTGCCAGCAGCTCAGGGGTCAGGAGGTCACCCCTCCACTTT. Encoded protein: CASSSGVRRSPLHF.

This rearrangement joins TRBV11-3 to TRBJ2-3; no clear D. CDR1 is SGHNT and CDR2 is YENEEA in the germline V gene. CDR3 length: 16 amino acids. Trimming removed 1 base at V and 0 bases at J, with 11 bases between. As DNA, the CDR3 is TGTGCCAGCAGCTTAGGTGGGCGTTCTAGCACAGATACGCAGTATTTT. Amino acids: CASSLGGRSSTDTQYF.

V and J are TRBV30 and TRBJ1-4; 7 bases fit TRBD1. The CDR3 is 14 amino acids. Germline CDR1 GTSNPN, CDR2 SVGIG (reference sequence). With V trimmed by 3 bases and J by 6 bases, 7 bases remained unmatched. CDR3 residues: CAWSPDRVDEKLFF. CDR3 nucleotide sequence: TGTGCCTGGAGCCCCGACAGGGTGGATGAAAAACTGTTTTTT. Full variable domain (missing parts from reference TRBV30 and TRBJ1-4): SQTIHQWPATLVQPVGSPLSLECTVEGTSNPNLYWYRQAAGRGLQLLFYSVGIGQISSEVPQNLSASRPQDRQFILSSKKLLLSDSGFYLCAWSPDRVDEKLFFGSGTQLSVL.

The J gene is TRBJ2-7, the V gene TRBV4-1; D perhaps matches TRBD1 (5 bases). The CDR3 is 15 residues long. Trimming removed 2 bases at V and 0 bases at J, with 11 bases between. CDR1 is MGHRA, CDR2 YSYEKL, per germline. Here the CDR3 DNA reads TGCGCCAGCAGCCAAAGTACAGGTAGCTCCTACGAGCAGTACTTC. Translating it yields CASSQSTGSSYEQYF.

The V gene is TRBV27, the J gene TRBJ2-7; possibly TRBD2 for D (5 bases). Per germline, CDR1 MNHEY and CDR2 SMNVEV (reference sequence). This CDR3 region has 14 residues. Trimming took off 5 bases at V and 2 bases at J, with 13 bases between the two ends. The CDR3, as DNA: TGTGCCAGCAGTCCGAGGGCCTTTACCTACGAGCAGTACTTC. Translated, it gives CASSPRAFTYEQYF.

The rearrangement links TRBV6-5 to TRBJ1-2, with 8 bases fitting TRBD1. Per germline, CDR1 MNHEY and CDR2 SVGAGI. The V segment lost 6 bases and the J segment 5 bases; nucleotides outside the gene matches: 5. There are 13 residues in the CDR3. Here the CDR3 reads CASSGQGLYGYTF. DNA of the CDR3: TGTGCCAGCAGCGGACAGGGTCTTTATGGCTACACCTTC.

The rearrangement uses TRBV7-8 and TRBJ1-3; 7 nucleotides align to TRBD1. This CDR3 has 15 residues. Germline loops: CDR1 SGHVS, CDR2 FQNEAQ. With V trimmed by 3 bases and J by 0 bases, 2 bases remained unmatched. CDR3 nucleotide sequence: TGTGCCAGCAGCTTGACAGGGAGCTCTGGAAACACCATATATTTT. This encodes CASSLTGSSGNTIYF.

This clone was found once. The chain links TRBV12-5 to TRBJ1-1; 8 nucleotides agree with TRBD1. CDR3 length: 21 residues. V was clipped by 0 bases and J by 5 bases; unmatched bases: 23. Germline-derived CDR1 and CDR2 are LGHNT and FRNRAP. The CDR3, as DNA: TGTGCTAGTGGTTTGGTAAATAAGGGTGGGGGACAGGCACCTTTTGTGACTGAAGCTTTCTTT. Translated, it gives CASGLVNKGGGQAPFVTEAFF.

The chain joins TRBV21-1 to TRBJ1-5; the DNA was not used to check the table's D call, TRBD1. TRBV21-1 has pseudogene status. This CDR3 region has 14 residues. This chain's CDR3 is CASSKEAGDQPQHF. CDR3 coding DNA: TGTGCCAGCAGCAAAGAGGCAGGGGATCAGCCCCAGCATTTT.

The chain has TRBV9 and TRBJ2-3; TRBD2 is a possible D gene (6 bases). Trimming left V 3 bases short and J 3 bases short, with 11 bases between. The CDR3 extends over 14 amino acids. Looked up from germline, CDR1 is SGDLS and CDR2 is YYNGEE. The CDR3 DNA is TGTGCCAGCAGCGAGGACGGGGGTACAGATACGCAGTATTTT. This sequence encodes CASSEDGGTDTQYF.

The rearrangement joins TRBV10-3 to TRBJ1-2; 9 nucleotides align to TRBD1. J lost 4 bases, V lost 5 bases, and 5 bases had no gene match. Looked up from germline, CDR1 is ENHRY and CDR2 is SYGVKD. This CDR3 has 14 amino acids. CDR3 nucleotide sequence: TGTGCCATCAGTTGGGACAGGGAGGTCTATGGCTACACCTTC. Translating gives CAISWDREVYGYTF.

This clone came up once. V gene TRBV9 combines with J gene TRBJ2-3; 9 bases align to TRBD2. Germline trimming cut 0 bases from V and 2 bases from J; bases unmatched to any gene: 4. The CDR3 extends over 16 amino acids. CDR1 SGDLS and CDR2 YYNGEE come from the germline V gene. The CDR3: CASSVGASGNTDTQYF. In DNA form, the CDR3 reads TGTGCCAGCAGCGTAGGGGCTAGCGGGAACACAGATACGCAGTATTTT.

The rearrangement links TRBV19 to TRBJ1-1, with a weak D call TRBD1 (6 bases). The CDR3 is 11 residues long. V was trimmed by 4 bases and J by 11 bases, leaving 11 bases between them. Germline V lookup: CDR1 LNHDA, CDR2 SQIVND (reference sequence). CDR3 in amino acids: CASSRGPTAFF. The CDR3 DNA is TGTGCCAGTAGTAGGGGGCCGACGGCTTTCTTT.

CDR3 in DNA: TGCAGTGCTAGTGGGCCTAACTATGGCTACACCTTC. It encodes CSASGPNYGYTF. The J gene is TRBJ1-2, the V gene TRBV20-1, with D hard to call. Trimming removed 3 bases at V and 0 bases at J, with 5 bases between. This CDR3 contains 12 residues. Germline CDR1 reads DFQATT; CDR2 reads SNEGSKA (reference sequence).

The CDR3 protein is CASSQDRAGISPLHF. CDR3 DNA sequence: TGTGCCAGCAGCCAAGACAGGGCGGGAATCTCACCCCTCCACTTT. The V call is TRBV14, the J call TRBJ1-6; possible D gene TRBD1, 5 bases. The CDR3 length is 15 residues. Trimming pared 0 bases from V and 10 bases from J, leaving 13 bases between. Germline loops: CDR1 SGHDN, CDR2 FVKESK. The complete variable domain, with remaining parts taken from reference TRBV14 and TRBJ1-6, reads EAGVTQFPSHSVIEKGQTVTLRCDPISGHDNLYWYRRVMGKEIKFLLHFVKESKQDESGMPNNRFLAERTGGTYSTLKVQPAELEDSGVYFCASSQDRAGISPLHFGNGTRLTVT.

As for this clone: Distinct nucleotide sequences in the sample also encode this CDR3. The chain carries TRBV3-1 (or the pseudogene TRBV3-2) and TRBJ1-1; D is uncertain. The CDR3 is 14 residues long. Germline V gene lookup returns CDR1 LGHDT and CDR2 YNNKEL (reference sequence). Between the trimmed V and J ends, which lost 6 bases and 1 base, there was a span of 12 bases. CDR3 sequence reads: CASRGTDKNTEAFF. The CDR3 nucleotides are TGTGCCAGCAGGGGCACAGACAAGAACACTGAAGCTTTCTTT.

The chain couples TRBV15 to TRBJ1-1; D might be TRBD1 (5 bases). Between the trimmed V and J ends, which lost 5 bases and 4 bases, there was a span of 14 bases. The CDR3 contains 14 residues. Germline V gives CDR1 LNHNV, CDR2 YYDKDF (reference sequence). CDR3 in DNA: TGTGCCACCAGCGTTCAACAGGTAGGCACTGAAGCTTTCTTT. This sequence encodes CATSVQQVGTEAFF.

The chain uses TRBV7-9 and TRBJ1-5, with 7 bases that match TRBD1. The CDR3 contains 15 residues. The trim removed 5 bases at V and 4 bases at J, leaving 8 bases unmatched. Germline CDR1 reads SEHNR; CDR2 reads FQNEAQ (reference sequence). The CDR3 coding sequence is TGTGCCAGCAGCGCGGACCAGGGGGGTAATCAGCCCCAGCATTTT. This sequence encodes CASSADQGGNQPQHF.

This chain joins TRBV27 and TRBJ2-7; 8 bases align to TRBD2. Germline V CDR1 and CDR2: MNHEY, SMNVEV (reference sequence). After removal of 5 bases from V and 5 bases from J, the junction contained 8 bases not matched to a gene. CDR3 length: 14 residues. The CDR3 spells CASSMTGLVDEQYF. Here the CDR3 DNA reads TGTGCCAGCAGTATGACGGGACTAGTAGACGAGCAGTACTTC.

This rearrangement joins TRBV6-5 to TRBJ2-7, with a weak D call TRBD2 (5 bases). CDR1 MNHEY and CDR2 SVGAGI come from the germline V gene. The V end was cut by 6 bases, the J end by 7 bases, with 16 bases between. CDR3 size: 13 residues. DNA for the CDR3: TGTGCCAGCAGGAGGTCGGGGATACAAGAGCAGTACTTC. This sequence encodes CASRRSGIQEQYF.

This chain links TRBV4-3 with TRBJ1-6, with D possibly matching TRBD1 (6 bases). This CDR3 is 17 amino acids long. Trimming shortened V by 1 base and J by 7 bases, and 17 bases separated the two germline ends. Germline loops: CDR1 LGHNA, CDR2 YSLEER. The CDR3 here is CASSQGGGGGWNSPLHF. The CDR3 nucleotides are TGCGCCAGCAGCCAAGGGGGGGGAGGGGGATGGAATTCACCCCTCCACTTT.

The CDR3 bases are TGTGCCAGCAGCTTGTCCGGGACTGACTATGGCTACACCTTC. Its protein is CASSLSGTDYGYTF. The gene calls are TRBV5-6 and TRBJ1-2; a weak D match, TRBD1 (5 bases). Trimming took 1 base from V and 3 from J, leaving 10 bases between them. Germline values: CDR1 SGHDT, CDR2 YYEEEE. CDR3 length: 14 amino acids.

This chain connects TRBV24-1 to TRBJ1-3; D call uncertain. The CDR3 sequence is 15 residues long. V lost 5 bases and J lost 4, with 14 bases in between. Looked up from germline, CDR1 is KGHDR and CDR2 is SFDVKD. The CDR3 reads CATSVGLQWGNTIYF. DNA of the CDR3: TGTGCCACCAGTGTCGGACTCCAGTGGGGAAACACCATATATTTT.